A selection of T cell receptor beta chains follows, all from one sample in a study of T cells in Graves' hyperthyroidism and ophthalmopathy. TCRdb fed the multiplex PCR reads into MiXCR, producing one record per CDR3 protein. The data hold a few hundred thousand distinct CDR3 sequences, with approximately 18% observed a single time. The sequenced sample consisted of blood. These TCRs come from a woman in her forties with Graves' ophthalmopathy. CDR3s include the opening cysteine and the closing phenylalanine or tryptophan. Fields, in order: V gene, CDR3 length, clone size, D gene, J gene, CDR3 protein, CDR3 DNA. The D gene is left open where the match is weak. Clone size is given for some rows only: seen once, a few or many times, or a class if the clone is expanded.

>TRBV20-1|14|.|TRBD2|TRBJ2-7
CSASGTSGRGEQYF
TGCAGTGCTAGTGGGACTAGCGGGAGAGGCGAGCAGTACTTC
>TRBV6-5|15|few|TRBD1|TRBJ2-7
CASSYSGQGAGEQYF
TGTGCCAGCAGTTACTCAGGGCAGGGGGCGGGAGAGCAGTACTTC
>TRBV9|13|many|TRBD1|TRBJ1-2
CASSGGTGHGYTF
TGTGCCAGCAGCGGGGGGACAGGGCATGGCTACACCTTC
>TRBV18|15|many|.|TRBJ2-7
CASSEEDVSSYEQYF
TGTGCCAGCTCAGAAGAGGACGTCTCCTCCTACGAGCAGTACTTC
>TRBV6-1|14|.|.|TRBJ2-5
CASKKDQTTVTQYF
TGTGCCAGCAAAAAAGACCAGACTACGGTAACCCAGTACTTC
>TRBV6-5|15|.|.|TRBJ1-5
CASSYSRGAGQPQHF
TGTGCCAGCAGTTACTCGAGGGGGGCGGGTCAGCCCCAGCATTTT
>TRBV15|16|many|.|TRBJ2-4
CATSSLRGAAKNIQYF
TGTGCCACCAGCAGCCTCAGGGGTGCGGCCAAAAACATTCAGTACTTC
>TRBV28|16|many|.|TRBJ1-2
CASSPRPGAGPIGYTF
TGTGCCAGCAGCCCTAGGCCCGGTGCAGGCCCTATCGGCTACACCTTC
>TRBV6-1|12|few|.|TRBJ1-2
CASRPRPDGYTF
TGTGCCAGCAGACCCAGGCCTGACGGCTACACCTTC
>TRBV12-3/TRBV12-4|15|many|.|TRBJ1-1
CASSFFRTVNTEAFF
TGTGCCAGCAGTTTCTTCAGGACGGTGAACACTGAAGCTTTCTTT
>TRBV24-1|13|.|.|TRBJ1-3
CASGGGLENTIYF
TGTGCCAGTGGTGGGGGATTAGAAAACACCATATATTTT
>TRBV7-2|15|many|TRBD1|TRBJ2-5
CASSWDQGARETQYF
TGTGCCAGCAGCTGGGATCAGGGGGCGCGTGAGACCCAGTACTTC
>TRBV27|15|many|.|TRBJ1-1
CASSLSRIRNTEAFF
TGTGCCAGCAGTTTATCAAGGATCCGGAACACTGAAGCTTTCTTT
>TRBV4-1|13|many|.|TRBJ1-5
CASSQVARGPQHF
TGCGCCAGCAGCCAAGTCGCTCGGGGGCCCCAGCATTTT
>TRBV20-1|15|many|TRBD1|TRBJ2-3
CSAQKEDRGADTQYF
TGCAGTGCTCAAAAAGAGGACAGGGGAGCAGATACGCAGTATTTT
>TRBV29-1|12|many|TRBD1|TRBJ1-2
CSVETGEDGYTF
TGCAGCGTTGAAACAGGGGAGGATGGCTACACCTTC
>TRBV12-3/TRBV12-4|16|.|TRBD2|TRBJ2-7
CASSPVLGAGAYEQYF
TGTGCCAGCAGCCCCGTCTTAGGCGCGGGAGCCTACGAGCAGTACTTC
>TRBV15|16|.|.|TRBJ1-1
CATSSQPRLPGTEAFF
TGTGCCACCAGCAGCCAACCACGACTACCTGGCACTGAAGCTTTCTTT
>TRBV2|15|many|.|TRBJ1-2
CASSEGAGKIYGYTF
TGTGCCAGCAGTGAAGGGGCAGGGAAGATCTATGGCTACACCTTC
>TRBV12-3/TRBV12-4|17|many|.|TRBJ1-5
CASSMYAGGYSNQPQHF
TGTGCCAGCAGCATGTACGCAGGTGGATATAGCAATCAGCCCCAGCATTTT
>TRBV28|15|once|.|TRBJ1-5
CASRERPLSNQPQHF
TGTGCCAGCAGAGAGCGACCCCTTAGCAATCAGCCCCAGCATTTT
>TRBV28|12|many|.|TRBJ2-7
CASASDVHEQYF
TGTGCCAGCGCCTCTGACGTTCACGAGCAGTACTTC
>TRBV29-1|13|many|TRBD1|TRBJ2-2
CSVAGQLTGELFF
TGCAGCGTTGCGGGACAGCTCACCGGGGAGCTGTTTTTT
>TRBV12-5|15|many|.|TRBJ1-2
CASGSNPGHPYGYTF
TGTGCTAGTGGTTCGAATCCGGGACACCCCTATGGCTACACCTTC
>TRBV7-2|14|many|TRBD1|TRBJ2-7
CASRSTGTGYEQYF
TGTGCCAGCAGGTCGACCGGGACAGGCTACGAGCAGTACTTC
>TRBV30|15|many|.|TRBJ1-5
CAWSSGGYSNQPQHF
TGTGCCTGGAGTTCGGGGGGTTATAGCAATCAGCCCCAGCATTTT
>TRBV4-1|16|many|.|TRBJ1-2
CASSQDLSGGDNGYTF
TGCGCCAGCAGCCAAGACCTCAGCGGAGGGGACAATGGCTACACCTTC